This TCR beta chain comes out of a study of technical replicates of blood from several donors. There are 16 residues in the CDR3. The J segment lost 7 bases and the V segment lost 6 bases, leaving 9 bases of the junction unmatched. Germline CDR1 reads SGHTS; CDR2 reads YDEGEE. Using immunoSEQ multiplex PCR, the repertoire was profiled, and TCRdb retains in-frame clones only, with some absent. The profile covers 55,000 to 75,000 clones, with about nine tenths appearing a single time and approximately 3.9% taken by the ten largest. This clonotype was obtained from a human donor in good health. Some clones in this sample may be carry-over from other donors' samples. The chain employs TRBV5-8 and TRBJ1-6; 11 bases agree with TRBD1. Sequencing was performed on PBMCs. CDR3 loop: CASTERTGGVNSPLHF. The CDR3, as DNA: TGTGCCAGCACCGAGAGGACAGGGGGCGTAAATTCACCCCTCCACTTT.